Detailed here is one TCR beta chain. The target antigen is unknown. Assay used: immunoSEQ multiplex PCR; TCRdb lists only in-frame clones, some missing. This sample yields some 100,000 clones, of which about 90% are seen a single time; just over 0.9% belongs to the top ten. This sample was included in a study of PD-L1 blockade in urothelial cancer. Study-level background: Blood was tested 3 weeks (second dose) and 6 weeks into treatment. Blood yielded a median of about 140,000 T cells per sample. Study conclusions and caveats: Tumor-linked clones in blood grew more by 3 weeks in durable-benefit patients.

Germline CDR1 reads LNHDA; CDR2 reads SQIVND (reference sequence). The length of the CDR3 is 18 residues. Between the trimmed V and J ends, which lost 7 bases and 5 bases, there was a span of 26 bases. Sample: PBMCs, taken around atezolizumab (anti-PD-L1) treatment. The sequence came from a woman of 80 years or more with urothelial cancer. The chain employs TRBV19 and TRBJ2-2, with D tentatively TRBD2 (6 bases). This CDR3 is CASKESGGVVFWTGELFF. In DNA, the CDR3 is TGTGCCAGTAAGGAGTCAGGAGGGGTCGTCTTTTGGACCGGGGAGCTGTTTTTT. The entire variable domain, with the rest obtained from reference TRBV19 and TRBJ2-2, is as follows: DGGITQSPKYLFRKEGQNVTLSCEQNLNHDAMYWYRQDPGQGLRLIYYSQIVNDFQKGDIAEGYSVSREKKESFPLTVTSAQKNPTAFYLCASKESGGVVFWTGELFFGEGSRLTVL.